This T cell receptor beta chain was captured by sequencing in a study of T-cell reconstitution after alpha-beta-depleted transplantation in children. Trimming cost V 5 bases and J 4 bases; bases outside gene matches: 1. The CDR3 covers 12 residues. This clonotype came up many times. Its specificity is not known. This sample's TCRbeta library carried unique molecular identifier barcodes. TCRdb passed the PCR reads through MiXCR, listing each CDR3 protein once. The sample yields about 150,000 distinct CDR3 sequences, 7.5% to 9% seen once. Study-wide findings and caveats: Some patients' high day-60 TCRbeta diversity was attributed to recipient cells surviving conditioning. From newly produced T cells came most of the T-cell counts and diversity one year after transplant. Several hundred expanded graft clones reportedly supplied alpha-beta T cells about two months after transplant.

The sequenced sample was PBMCs, mostly from graft donor cells, obtained 180 days after TCRalphabeta/CD19-depleted stem cell transplant. The rearrangement links TRBV12-3 or TRBV12-4 to TRBJ2-5; 7 bases line up with TRBD2. The source of this sequence is a female patient between 2 and 15 years old who had a stem cell transplant for congenital amegakaryocytic thrombocytopenia, so the T cells may come from the graft donor. The CDR3 loop reads CASSRGGETQYF. Written as DNA, the CDR3 is TGTGCCAGCAGTCGCGGGGGAGAGACCCAGTACTTC.